These 8 T cell receptor beta chains were sequenced from one sample in a study of T cell responses to AZD1222 COVID-19 vaccine. Only in-frame clones appear in the TCRdb table, and some are missing; sequencing was by immunoSEQ multiplex PCR. The sample holds about 70,000 clones, around nine tenths seen once. Sample: peripheral blood, taken 28 days after the second dose of the MenACWY control vaccine. Receptor source: an adult who received the MenACWY meningococcal vaccine as a control.

V is TRBV28 and J is TRBJ2-7; 7 bases fit TRBD1. V shed 5 bases and J 3 bases; nucleotides not matched to a gene: 10. Germline CDR1 and CDR2: MDHEN and SYDVKM. The CDR3 has 15 residues. The CDR3 DNA reads as TGTGCCAGCAGTGAGAGGGGACAGAGTCTCTACGAGCAGTACTTC. This encodes CASSERGQSLYEQYF.

The gene calls are TRBV2 and TRBJ1-2, with 7 bases that match TRBD1. Germline CDR1 reads SNHLY; CDR2 reads FYNNEI. The CDR3 length is 14 residues. The trim removed 4 bases at V and 4 bases at J, leaving 6 bases unmatched. The chain's CDR3 is CASSGQGSSYGYTF. CDR3 coding DNA: TGTGCCAGCAGTGGACAGGGCAGTAGCTATGGCTACACCTTC. The whole variable domain, remainder taken from reference TRBV2 and TRBJ1-2, is EPEVTQTPSHQVTQMGQEVILRCVPISNHLYFYWYRQILGQKVEFLVSFYNNEISEKSEIFDDQFSVERPDGSNFTLKIRSTKLEDSAMYFCASSGQGSSYGYTFGSGTRLTVV.

This rearrangement joins TRBV7-2 to TRBJ1-1; D gene unclear. This CDR3 spans 13 amino acids. Germline assignment: CDR1 SGHTA and CDR2 FQGNSA. The V gene lost 4 bases and the J gene lost 0 bases, with 6 bases spanning the gap. The CDR3: CASSSDVNTEAFF. CDR3 in DNA: TGTGCCAGCAGCTCGGACGTGAACACTGAAGCTTTCTTT.

This chain uses TRBV5-1 with TRBJ2-7; D call uncertain. Germline values: CDR1 SGHRS, CDR2 YFSETQ. There are 15 residues in the CDR3. Trimming took off 0 bases at V and 0 bases at J, with 10 bases between the two ends. CDR3 sequence: CASSLEPTSSYEQYF. CDR3 nucleotide sequence: TGCGCCAGCAGCTTGGAGCCCACCAGCTCCTACGAGCAGTACTTC.

The V and J genes are TRBV19 and TRBJ2-5; D is perhaps TRBD1 or TRBD2 (6 bases each). Trimming left V 3 bases short and J 7 bases short, with 18 bases between. CDR3 size: 15 residues. Germline V gene sequence: CDR1 LNHDA, CDR2 SQIVND (reference sequence). For the CDR3, the DNA is TGTGCCAGTAGTATGGAGCGTAGTAAGGGGGGGACCCAGTACTTC. Its translation: CASSMERSKGGTQYF.

The V and J genes are TRBV6-5 and TRBJ1-4, with unresolved D. CDR1 MNHEY and CDR2 SVGAGI come from the germline V gene. The ends were cut back, 4 bases at V and 4 bases at J, with 16 bases in the middle. The CDR3 loop spans 16 amino acids. The CDR3 nucleotides read TGTGCCAGCAGTTCCGCCGCGGCAGCAGTTAATGAAAAACTGTTTTTT. The encoded protein is CASSSAAAAVNEKLFF.

The chain has TRBV28 and TRBJ1-4; 9 bases are a match to TRBD1. The length of the CDR3 is 14 residues. Germline trimming cut 6 bases from V and 8 bases from J; bases unmatched to any gene: 7. CDR1 is MDHEN, CDR2 SYDVKM, per germline. CDR3 region: CASSKGQGGEKLFF. CDR3 coding DNA: TGTGCCAGCAGCAAGGGACAGGGAGGGGAAAAACTGTTTTTT. Drawing the rest from reference TRBV28 and TRBJ1-4, the complete variable domain is DVKVTQSSRYLVKRTGEKVFLECVQDMDHENMFWYRQDPGLGLRLIYFSYDVKMKEKGDIPEGYSVSREKKERFSLILESASTNQTSMYLCASSKGQGGEKLFFGSGTQLSVL.

The chain recombines TRBV6-1 with TRBJ2-3; TRBD1 agrees at 8 bases. The CDR3 loop spans 14 amino acids. Germline trimming cut 6 bases from V and 2 bases from J; bases unmatched to any gene: 4. The germline CDR1 and CDR2 sequences are MNHNS and SASEGT. DNA of the CDR3: TGTGCCAGCAGCCCACAGGGGGTCACAGATACGCAGTATTTT. Encoded protein: CASSPQGVTDTQYF.